This T cell receptor beta chain emerged from a study of early T cells in non-severe SARS-CoV-2 infection. Study at large: It was bulk RNA from unsorted whole blood that was sequenced, and the chains were unpaired.

In the library, individual cDNA molecules carried attached unique molecular identifiers. MiXCR was run by TCRdb on the 5' RACE reads, yielding one entry per CDR3 protein. This table holds about 66,000 distinct CDR3 sequences, less than 20% found once. In the case of this clonotype: As yet, its antigen is unknown.

Overall study results and limits: There was a bias toward anti-spike CD8 responses in VDJdb matching, which missed private and CD4 specificities.

CDR3 length: 14 amino acids. V was clipped by 3 bases and J by 4 bases; unmatched bases: 5. Germline V gene sequence: CDR1 SGHVS, CDR2 FNYEAQ. The sample here was whole blood, taken at baseline. This receptor was obtained from an adult who was a healthcare worker with PCR-confirmed SARS-CoV-2 infection or an uninfected control (not recorded which). The V call is TRBV7-6, the J call TRBJ2-5, with 7 bases fitting TRBD2. The CDR3, as DNA: TGTGCCAGCAGCTTTGCGGGAGAAGGAGAGACCCAGTACTTC. Translated, it gives CASSFAGEGETQYF. The variable domain in full, with the rest retrieved from reference TRBV7-6 and TRBJ2-5, is GAGVSQSPRYKVTKRGQDVALRCDPISGHVSLYWYRQALGQGPEFLTYFNYEAQQDKSGLPNDRFSAERPEGSISTLTIQRTEQRDSAMYRCASSFAGEGETQYFGPGTRLLVL.